This T cell receptor (beta chain) was recorded in a study of blood T cells in healthy people across ages (dated by TCRdb to between 2015 and 2016). Looking at the study overall: In model experiments, template switching captured roughly one uniquely barcoded TCR beta cDNA molecule for every two T cells. To track age-related changes in TCR beta repertoire diversity, the study relied on deep sequencing normalized with unique cDNA molecular identifiers. The donors were split into four age groups: young (average 16 years), middle-aged (about 40), aged (over 55) and long-lived (roughly 86). To avoid experimental bias, donors of different ages were distributed randomly across sequencing lanes. For two donors (one aged 18 to 29 and one aged 80 or older), the study analyzed two additional independent replicas of 1 million unique cDNA reads from the same blood draw.

The library was produced with 5' RACE. TCRdb names Illumina HiSeq 2500 as the instrument used. A second about 6 to 11 cycle PCR used a sample-barcoded 5' primer and a J-beta primer mix. Each TCR beta cDNA molecule received a unique molecular identifier from a template-switch 5' adaptor carrying 12 random nucleotides. Each sample yielded at least 2.5 million CDR3-containing paired-end reads. The Mint cDNA synthesis kit, primed by a TRBC-specific oligonucleotide, was used to synthesize first-strand cDNA from all RNA. Following uracil-DNA glycosylase treatment, all cDNA underwent a first 18-cycle PCR with the universal primers M1SS and BC2_uni_R. As for the authors' bioinformatics: Normalization of each sample was performed by random selection of 1 million high-quality reads, each carrying a distinct molecular identifier. Instead of being binned into consensus sequences, reads with shared molecular identifiers were discarded. MiTCR, with a Q25 quality threshold and the strictest error-elimination algorithm, was used for CDR3 identification, clonotype clustering and error correction. Lower-bound total TCR beta diversity was estimated with a nonparametric unseen species model using Euler transformation. The public reads were quality trimmed at Q25 with fastp and then assembled into clones with MiXCR by TCRdb, keeping productive beta chains. Rows are unified per CDR3 protein, each entry keeping the most common DNA and genes. The V and J calls were not made by the authors but by TCRdb's processing. This sample has about a million distinct CDR3 sequences in its table, and approximately 50% of those were observed once. 20% to 25% of the sample belongs to the ten largest clones.

For CDR1 and CDR2, the germline V gene lists MDHEN and SYDVKM. CDR3 length: 15 amino acids, cysteine to phenylalanine. Kept here is only the CDR3 DNA, which spans 45 bases and is read in frame from base 1. V was cut back by 11 bases and J by 2 bases, leaving a gap of 22 bases between them. Broader findings and caveats from the paper: Bulk unsorted PBMC profiling prevented conclusive comparison of naive and antigen-experienced compartments. There was a strong correlation between observed TCR beta diversity and the percentage of naive T cells measured by flow cytometry. Donor CMV infection status was unknown, potentially confounding age-related changes in expanded clonotypes. Observed TCR beta diversity per million T cells fell roughly linearly with age, and a significant reduction was already apparent by age around 40. Compared with the aged group, the long-lived group had more naive CD4+ T cells, fewer expanded clones and increased TCR diversity, suggesting age selection. Estimates of total diversity from one million sequenced T cells were regarded as lower bounds and underestimates.

The donors were about 40 Caucasian individuals from Russia, aged roughly 6 to 90 years, who were systemically healthy. Each donor gave ten milliliters of peripheral blood, collected into EDTA-treated Vacutainer tubes. Ficoll-Paque density-gradient centrifugation was used to isolate PBMCs, with at least 6.5 million per sample. Trizol reagent was used to extract total RNA from PBMCs, with at least 6 micrograms per sample. The percentages of naive CD45RAhigh/CD27high T cells were determined by flow cytometry on a PBMC aliquot from every donor. Only a few counts were recorded for this clonotype. Its antigen is currently not known. Just one base apart from a much larger clone, this may be a read error.

Sequenced: blood. The rearrangement combines TRBV28 with TRBJ2-7; the D gene is unclear. The receptor's source is a woman aged 55-70 years in good health. The CDR3 region reads CAGNTLSGGAYEQYF. The nucleotide sequence is TGTGCCGGCAATACCCTCTCGGGTGGGGCCTACGAGCAGTACTTC.